These T cell receptor beta chains were read from a single sample in a study of cytomegalovirus exposure and HLA in healthy donors. Profiling relied on immunoSEQ multiplex PCR, and the TCRdb table lists in-frame clones only, not all of them. The table records approximately 50,000 clones, 83% of them present only once. Specimen: PBMCs. The receptors shown here come from a man aged 25 to 45 in good health and CMV-seronegative. CDR3s include the opening cysteine and the closing phenylalanine or tryptophan. The D gene is left open where the match is weak. A clone size is listed for some rows: how often the clone was seen (once, few, many), or a class if it is expanded.

v_call	d_call	j_call	clone_size	cdr3_aa	cdr3_nt
TRBV4-3	.	TRBJ1-2	few	CASSQDRRDYGYTF	TGCGCCAGCAGCCAAGATCGCAGGGACTATGGCTACACCTTC
TRBV7-9	TRBD1	TRBJ1-4	.	CASSPGDRGRVEKLFF	TGTGCCAGCAGTCCAGGGGACAGGGGGCGCGTGGAAAAACTGTTTTTT
TRBV30	TRBD2	TRBJ2-7	.	CAWSVPHVAGAAYEQYF	TGTGCCTGGAGTGTACCCCACGTAGCGGGAGCCGCCTACGAGCAGTACTTC
TRBV2	.	TRBJ1-1	.	CANGRQTNTEAFF	TGTGCCAACGGGAGACAGACGAACACTGAAGCTTTCTTT
TRBV25-1	.	TRBJ1-3	.	CASSTPAGNTIYF	TGTGCCAGCAGTACCCCGGCTGGAAACACCATATATTTT
TRBV30	.	TRBJ2-7	.	CASGGETHSLTEQYF	TGTGCCTCAGGAGGAGAAACCCATTCTCTAACCGAGCAGTACTTC
TRBV4-1	TRBD1	TRBJ2-7	.	CASSRTKGADEQYF	TGCGCCAGCAGCCGTACAAAGGGGGCGGACGAGCAGTACTTC
TRBV14	.	TRBJ1-6	.	CASSQGTGTLHRRSPLHF	TGTGCCAGCAGCCAAGGAACGGGAACACTCCACCGACGTTCACCCCTCCACTTT
TRBV19	.	TRBJ2-3	.	CASRDLPGSGTQYF	TGTGCCAGTAGGGACCTACCGGGATCCGGTACGCAGTATTTT
TRBV7-9	.	TRBJ2-3	.	CASSSAGSTDTQYF	TGTGCCAGCAGCTCGGCGGGGAGCACAGATACGCAGTATTTT
TRBV19	TRBD1	TRBJ2-1	.	CASSSKVFRTGKHNEQFF	TGTGCCAGTAGCTCAAAGGTTTTTCGGACAGGGAAGCACAATGAGCAGTTCTTC
TRBV6-6	.	TRBJ2-3	.	CASSYSDSFTDTQYF	TGTGCCAGCAGTTACTCGGACAGCTTCACAGATACGCAGTATTTT
TRBV19	.	TRBJ2-2	.	CASSIRAGVTGELFF	TGTGCCAGTAGTATTCGGGCAGGGGTCACCGGGGAGCTGTTTTTT
TRBV9	.	TRBJ2-2	.	CASRRRGSGELFF	TGTGCCAGCAGACGACGGGGGTCAGGGGAGCTGTTTTTT
TRBV7-9	.	TRBJ2-7	.	CASGVESSYEQYF	TGTGCCAGCGGAGTCGAAAGCTCCTACGAGCAGTACTTC
TRBV5-4	.	TRBJ1-2	.	CASSPVAVSQKYGYTF	TGTGCCAGCAGCCCCGTGGCGGTCAGCCAAAAGTATGGCTACACCTTC
TRBV30	TRBD1	TRBJ1-3	.	CAWGGTAARDTIYF	TGTGCCTGGGGGGGGACAGCAGCGCGGGACACCATATATTTT
TRBV27	TRBD1	TRBJ1-6	once	CASSLWAGGEGSPLHF	TGTGCCAGCAGTTTATGGGCAGGGGGCGAGGGATCACCCCTCCACTTT
TRBV10-3	.	TRBJ2-1	.	CAISEGDGQGSSGSIGQFF	TGTGCCATCAGTGAAGGGGATGGACAGGGGTCTAGCGGGAGTATTGGGCAGTTCTTC
TRBV4-2	.	TRBJ1-2	.	CASSQDGEGYGYTF	TGTGCCAGCAGCCAAGACGGGGAGGGCTATGGCTACACCTTC
TRBV11-3	TRBD2	TRBJ2-3	.	CASSLGGGRVTDTQYF	TGTGCCAGCAGCTTAGGAGGCGGGAGAGTCACAGATACGCAGTATTTT
TRBV5-1	TRBD1	TRBJ1-2	few	CASSLARGSGSYGYTF	TGCGCCAGCAGCTTGGCCAGGGGGTCCGGATCCTATGGCTACACCTTC
TRBV7-8	.	TRBJ2-7	few	CASSLARVSYEQYF	TGTGCCAGCAGCTTAGCCAGGGTCAGCTACGAGCAGTACTTC
TRBV5-1	.	TRBJ1-5	.	CASSLGEGGHQPQHF	TGCGCCAGCAGCTTGGGGGAGGGGGGACATCAGCCCCAGCATTTT
TRBV6-6	TRBD1	TRBJ1-1	few	CASSSAGTGTDTEAFF	TGTGCCAGCAGTTCCGCCGGGACAGGGACTGACACTGAAGCTTTCTTT
TRBV2	.	TRBJ2-2	.	CAKSRTGVAGGKNTGELFF	TGTGCCAAAAGCCGGACAGGGGTGGCGGGAGGGAAGAACACCGGGGAGCTGTTTTTT
TRBV18	TRBD1	TRBJ2-7	.	CASSPGQGGINEQYF	TGTGCCAGCTCCCCAGGACAGGGGGGTATTAACGAGCAGTACTTC
TRBV7-2	.	TRBJ2-7	.	CASSPHFYEQYF	TGTGCCAGCAGCCCGCACTTCTACGAGCAGTACTTC
TRBV5-4	.	TRBJ1-6	.	CASGEQGSPLHF	TGTGCCAGCGGAGAACAGGGCTCGCCCCTCCACTTT
TRBV11-2	TRBD2	TRBJ2-7	medium-sized	CASSLASGGIPYEQYF	TGTGCCAGCAGCTTAGCGTCGGGAGGGATCCCCTACGAGCAGTACTTC
TRBV5-1	.	TRBJ1-1	.	CASSQQALNTEAFF	TGCGCCAGCAGCCAGCAGGCCCTGAACACTGAAGCTTTCTTT
TRBV4-3	TRBD1	TRBJ1-2	.	CASSQDPTGGRGYTF	TGCGCCAGCAGCCAAGATCCGACAGGGGGCCGGGGCTACACCTTC
TRBV11-2	.	TRBJ2-5	.	CASSLGVQGGQETQYF	TGTGCCAGCAGCTTAGGGGTCCAGGGTGGACAAGAGACCCAGTACTTC